This T cell receptor beta chain was obtained from a study of T cells in Graves' hyperthyroidism and ophthalmopathy. Study results and caveats: A model of 13 V-J features distinguished ophthalmopathy from stable hyperthyroidism.

Stable disease denoted Graves' hyperthyroidism without ophthalmopathy progression within 18 months. Diagnoses were established using clinical symptoms, serum thyroxine and TRAb, thyroid ultrasound and orbital computed tomography. Isolation of PBMCs was performed on around 9.8 ml fresh peripheral blood. Amplification targeted TCR beta CDR3 regions from RNA transcripts. The TCR CDR3 was amplified in a first-round RT-PCR using the HTBI primer set. TCRdb redid the calling of the multiplex PCR reads with MiXCR, one entry per CDR3 protein. Of approximately 410,000 distinct CDR3 sequences in the sample, 12% to 15% were seen once. CDR1 is MNHEY, CDR2 SVGEGT, per germline. The CDR3 is 13 residues long. The V and J ends lost 2 bases and 1 base respectively, with 5 bases between them. This clonotype was detected many times. Its antigen is still unknown.

The receptor was isolated from a woman between 18 and 30 years old with Graves' hyperthyroidism. The sample comprised blood. The chain is built from TRBV6-2 or TRBV6-3 and TRBJ2-5; D call uncertain. CDR3 loop: CASSYEGQETQYF. The DNA of the CDR3 is TGTGCCAGCAGTTACGAAGGCCAAGAGACCCAGTACTTC.